These T cell receptor beta chains were read from a single sample in a study of shared clonotypes between healthy human individuals. Some clones are missing from TCRdb's copy, which holds only in-frame ones; the method was immunoSEQ multiplex PCR. The table shows some 2.4 million clones, with approximately 93% occurring only once. Sequenced material: naive CD4+ T cells from PBMCs. Receptor source: a man aged 18 to 29 in good health. Some clones in this sample may be carry-over from other donors' samples. The CDR3 runs from the conserved cysteine through the conserved F or W. A D gene is named only where the DNA matches it firmly. Some rows have no size entry. The others give once, few or many, or a class for an expanded clone.

>TRBV30|TRBJ2-7|NA|NA
CAWSGVAGSSYYEQYF
TGTGCCTGGAGTGGGGTCGCGGGATCATCATACTACGAGCAGTACTTC
>TRBV5-1|TRBJ2-5|NA|TRBD1
CASSLAGTVKETQYF
TGCGCCAGCAGCTTGGCGGGGACAGTAAAAGAGACCCAGTACTTC
>TRBV5-1|TRBJ1-3|NA|NA
CASSPPVHTAFTIIGNTIYF
TGCGCCAGCAGCCCCCCGGTTCATACCGCATTTACTATCATAGGAAACACCATATATTTT
>TRBV15|TRBJ2-5|NA|NA
CATSRDRRMQETQYF
TGTGCCACCAGCAGAGATAGGCGGATGCAAGAGACCCAGTACTTC
>TRBV18|TRBJ2-1|NA|TRBD2
CASSPPVTSGTNEQFF
TGTGCCAGCTCACCACCGGTGACTAGCGGGACCAATGAGCAGTTCTTC
>TRBV2|TRBJ1-5|NA|NA
CASSVETGDPSSNQPQHF
TGTGCCAGCAGTGTCGAGACAGGAGACCCTTCTAGCAATCAGCCCCAGCATTTT
>TRBV30|TRBJ2-3|NA|TRBD1
CAGGQLTDTQYF
TGTGCCGGGGGACAGCTCACAGATACGCAGTATTTT
>TRBV11-2|TRBJ2-2|NA|NA
CASSLDRSTGELFF
TGTGCCAGCAGCTTGGATCGGAGCACCGGGGAGCTGTTTTTT
>TRBV7-9|TRBJ1-4|NA|TRBD1
CASSRGGTGASTNEKLFF
TGTGCCAGCAGTCGTGGGGGGACAGGGGCATCAACTAATGAAAAACTGTTTTTT
>TRBV19|TRBJ2-1|NA|NA
CASSSYREPYNEQFF
TGTGCCAGTAGCTCTTACAGGGAGCCCTACAATGAGCAGTTCTTC
>TRBV18|TRBJ2-6|once|TRBD1
CASSPRQGVAGANVLTF
TGTGCCAGCTCACCGCGACAGGGAGTGGCTGGGGCCAACGTCCTGACTTTC
>TRBV9|TRBJ2-1|NA|NA
CASSPEASAVSYNEQFF
TGTGCCAGCAGCCCCGAAGCCTCAGCGGTCTCCTACAATGAGCAGTTCTTC
>TRBV5-1|TRBJ2-7|NA|NA
CASSLAGRSYEQYF
TGCGCCAGCAGCTTGGCCGGCAGATCCTACGAGCAGTACTTC
>TRBV18|TRBJ1-2|NA|NA
CASSPGQDYGYTF
TGTGCCAGCTCACCCGGGCAGGACTATGGCTACACCTTC
>TRBV5-1|TRBJ2-3|NA|TRBD2
CASSGTSASTDTQYF
TGCGCCAGCAGCGGAACTAGCGCTAGCACAGATACGCAGTATTTT
>TRBV5-4|TRBJ1-2|NA|NA
CASSLRQGVYGYTF
TGTGCCAGCAGCCTACGACAAGGGGTATATGGCTACACCTTC
>TRBV6-1|TRBJ2-7|once|NA
CASSTRGYEQYF
TGTGCCAGCTCTACTAGGGGCTACGAGCAGTACTTC
>TRBV4-2|TRBJ2-7|NA|TRBD2
CASSQGDGGRAYEQYF
TGTGCCAGCAGCCAAGGGGATGGCGGGAGAGCTTACGAGCAGTACTTC
>TRBV2|TRBJ2-7|few|TRBD2
CASSGLAGVYEQYF
TGTGCCAGCAGTGGACTAGCGGGAGTCTACGAGCAGTACTTC
>TRBV5-4|TRBJ1-1|NA|TRBD1
CASSLTGQGKIAAFF
TGTGCCAGCAGCTTAACCGGACAGGGGAAAATTGCGGCTTTCTTT
>TRBV4-1|TRBJ1-5|NA|NA
CASSQELGRYSNQPQHF
TGCGCCAGCAGCCAAGAGTTAGGGCGGTATAGCAATCAGCCCCAGCATTTT
>TRBV28|TRBJ1-1|NA|NA
CASSLRMPEAFF
TGTGCCAGCAGTTTAAGAATGCCTGAAGCTTTCTTT
>TRBV13|TRBJ2-6|NA|TRBD1
CASSWGTVTGANVLTF
TGTGCCAGCAGCTGGGGGACAGTAACTGGGGCCAACGTCCTGACTTTC
>TRBV27|TRBJ1-2|NA|TRBD1
CASSLVGTGGGYTF
TGTGCCAGCAGTTTAGTTGGGACAGGGGGCGGCTACACCTTC
>TRBV19|TRBJ2-3|NA|TRBD2
CASSSWLAGGRITDTQYF
TGTGCCAGTAGTAGCTGGTTAGCGGGAGGCCGGATCACAGATACGCAGTATTTT
>TRBV28|TRBJ1-2|NA|TRBD1
CASSPSDRVPYGYTF
TGTGCCAGCAGTCCGTCGGACAGGGTCCCCTATGGCTACACCTTC
>TRBV5-1|TRBJ2-3|NA|TRBD1
CASSLTPGQDTDTQYF
TGCGCCAGCAGCTTGACTCCGGGACAGGACACAGATACGCAGTATTTT
>TRBV4-1|TRBJ2-2|NA|NA
CASSPRGQWAGELFF
TGCGCCAGCAGCCCCCGTGGGCAATGGGCCGGGGAGCTGTTTTTT
>TRBV19|TRBJ1-3|NA|NA
CASSIVGNTIYF
TGTGCCAGTAGTATTGTCGGAAACACCATATATTTT
>TRBV6-1|TRBJ1-1|NA|NA
CASSEPWTAEQKNTEAFF
TGTGCCAGCAGTGAGCCCTGGACTGCCGAGCAGAAGAACACTGAAGCTTTCTTT
>TRBV9|TRBJ2-2|once|NA
CASSVGRGGTGELFF
TGTGCCAGCAGCGTAGGACGGGGCGGGACCGGGGAGCTGTTTTTT
>TRBV28|TRBJ2-1|NA|NA
CASSPSPYNEQFF
TGTGCCAGCAGCCCAAGCCCCTACAATGAGCAGTTCTTC
>TRBV5-1|TRBJ2-2|NA|NA
CASSSGGAIGELFF
TGCGCCAGCAGCTCGGGCGGCGCGATCGGGGAGCTGTTTTTT
>TRBV7-2|TRBJ2-7|NA|NA
CASSLLLNSYEQYF
TGTGCCAGCAGCTTACTACTTAACTCCTACGAGCAGTACTTC
>TRBV30|TRBJ1-1|NA|TRBD1
CAWSVNRGETEAFF
TGTGCCTGGAGTGTAAACAGGGGGGAGACTGAAGCTTTCTTT
>TRBV5-6|TRBJ2-1|once|NA
CASRSRKAYNEQFF
TGTGCCAGCAGGTCCCGAAAGGCCTACAATGAGCAGTTCTTC
>TRBV10-2|TRBJ1-4|NA|NA
CASSAGRNEKLFF
TGCGCCAGCAGCGCCGGTCGAAATGAAAAACTGTTTTTT
>TRBV9|TRBJ2-1|once|NA
CASSVASGTYNEQFF
TGTGCCAGCAGCGTAGCCAGCGGAACCTACAATGAGCAGTTCTTC
>TRBV9|TRBJ1-2|NA|TRBD1
CASSVGGQGSFYTF
TGTGCCAGCAGCGTAGGGGGACAGGGATCTTTCTACACCTTC
>TRBV7-2|TRBJ2-7|NA|NA
CASRVTEYDEQYF
TGTGCCAGCAGGGTGACCGAGTACGACGAGCAGTACTTC
>TRBV10-3|TRBJ2-1|NA|NA
CAISRSTSGGVNNEQFF
TGTGCCATCAGCAGATCAACTAGTGGGGGAGTTAACAATGAGCAGTTCTTC
>TRBV7-9|TRBJ2-1|NA|TRBD2
CASSLRDYFVNEQFF
TGTGCCAGCAGCCTCCGGGACTACTTCGTAAATGAGCAGTTCTTC
>TRBV27|TRBJ2-7|NA|TRBD1
CASSFLGQGIPFEQYF
TGTGCCAGCAGTTTCCTGGGACAGGGAATACCCTTCGAGCAGTACTTC
>TRBV5-6|TRBJ2-3|NA|TRBD2
CASSRGLAGTDTQYF
TGTGCCAGCAGTCGTGGACTAGCGGGCACAGATACGCAGTATTTT
>TRBV29-1|TRBJ2-7|NA|TRBD2
CSVLAGGAYEQYF
TGCAGCGTTCTAGCGGGAGGGGCATACGAGCAGTACTTC
>TRBV2|TRBJ1-5|few|NA
CASSAQGGNQPQHF
TGTGCCAGCAGTGCGCAGGGCGGCAATCAGCCCCAGCATTTT
>TRBV5-1|TRBJ1-3|NA|NA
CASSPSLDYGNTIYF
TGCGCCAGCAGCCCGTCGCTGGACTATGGAAACACCATATATTTT
>TRBV5-1|TRBJ1-2|NA|NA
CASSATRDTYGYTF
TGCGCCAGCAGCGCAACCCGGGACACCTATGGCTACACCTTC
>TRBV6-4|TRBJ1-1|NA|NA
CASSDPGRMNTEAFF
TGTGCCAGCAGTGACCCAGGCCGAATGAACACTGAAGCTTTCTTT
>TRBV14|TRBJ2-7|once|NA
CASSLADTYEQYF
TGTGCCAGCAGCCTAGCGGATACCTACGAGCAGTACTTC
>TRBV19|TRBJ2-6|once|NA
CASSDYHDSGANVLTF
TGTGCCAGTAGTGACTATCATGACTCTGGGGCCAACGTCCTGACTTTC
>TRBV28|TRBJ2-4|NA|NA
CASRVRLAKNIQYF
TGTGCCAGTCGTGTAAGGCTAGCCAAAAACATTCAGTACTTC
>TRBV7-7|TRBJ2-1|NA|NA
CASSLGGGFGNNEQFF
TGTGCCAGCAGCTTAGGCGGGGGCTTTGGGAACAATGAGCAGTTCTTC
>TRBV7-2|TRBJ2-7|NA|NA
CASSTGTLTYEQYF
TGTGCCAGCAGCACCGGGACATTAACCTACGAGCAGTACTTC
>TRBV5-1|TRBJ1-2|NA|TRBD1
CASSGTGGDGYTF
TGCGCCAGCAGCGGGACAGGGGGTGATGGCTACACCTTC